The 27 T cell receptor beta chains reported below all come from one sample, sequenced in a study of vaccination and CD4 T cells after COVID-19. One entry per CDR3 protein, called by TCRdb with MiXCR from the PCR reads. The data show more than 20,000 distinct CDR3 sequences, approximately 51% seen once. The specimen was CD4+ T cells from blood, collected before SARS-CoV-2 vaccination. The receptors here all came from a human donor who had recovered from COVID-19.

The V gene is TRBV6-1, the J gene TRBJ1-5, with 9 positions matching TRBD1. The CDR3 contains 13 residues. Losses at the gene ends were 5 bases for V and 5 bases for J; bases not matched to a gene: 1. Germline assignment: CDR1 MNHNS and CDR2 SASEGT. The CDR3 loop is CASSRDRDQPQHF. CDR3 nucleotides: TGTGCCAGCAGTAGGGACAGGGATCAGCCCCAGCATTTT.

The V gene is TRBV27, the J gene TRBJ1-6, with 7 positions matching TRBD1. The CDR3 extends over 15 amino acids. V gave up 6 bases and J gave up 7 bases; unmatched junction bases: 9. Germline values: CDR1 MNHEY, CDR2 SMNVEV (reference sequence). CDR3 region: CASRGRWDSNSPLHF. The CDR3 DNA is TGTGCCAGCAGGGGGAGGTGGGACAGCAATTCACCCCTCCACTTT.

This chain links TRBV19 with TRBJ1-2, with TRBD1 matching over 9 bases. With V trimmed by 6 bases and J by 4 bases, 12 bases remained unmatched. Germline loops: CDR1 LNHDA, CDR2 SQIVND (reference sequence). The CDR3 is 16 residues long. CDR3 protein: CASSPVWGQGGYGYTF. CDR3 in DNA: TGTGCCAGTAGCCCTGTCTGGGGACAGGGCGGCTATGGCTACACCTTC.

The chain employs TRBV7-8 and TRBJ1-6; no reliable D call. Trimming removed 8 bases from V and 5 bases from J, with 22 bases in between. Germline CDR1 is SGHVS and CDR2 is FQNEAQ. The CDR3 is 17 residues long. The CDR3 DNA is TGTGCCAGCCAGCTGAGCCCGTGGGCGGGCGATAATTCACCCCTCCACTTT. Protein sequence: CASQLSPWAGDNSPLHF.

This clonotype was observed a single time. V usage is TRBV7-2 and J usage is TRBJ2-7, with 9 bases aligning to TRBD2. Germline CDR1 and CDR2: SGHTA and FQGNSA. The CDR3 runs to 17 residues. Unmatched junction bases numbered 12, after V lost 3 bases and J lost 3 bases. The CDR3 protein is CASSFGGAGGSGYEQYF. The CDR3 nucleotides read TGTGCCAGCAGCTTTGGCGGGGCGGGAGGGAGCGGCTACGAGCAGTACTTC.

This clonotype was detected only a few times. This sequence joins TRBV20-1 and TRBJ2-7; the D gene is possibly TRBD2 (6 bases). The CDR3 is made up of 14 amino acids. CDR1 is DFQATT and CDR2 is SNEGSKA in the germline V gene (reference sequence). V was cut by 1 base and J by 3 bases, with 13 bases left in between. The CDR3 DNA is TGCAGTGCTAGAGCCCCTACCGGGGGCTACGAGCAGTACTTC. It specifies CSARAPTGGYEQYF.

The chain is built from TRBV5-6 and TRBJ2-7, with 7 positions matching TRBD2. J was trimmed by 2 bases and V by 0 bases; bases with no gene match: 5. CDR3 length: 15 amino acids. Per germline, CDR1 SGHDT and CDR2 YYEEEE. CDR3 residues: CASSLVSLAAYEQYF. DNA of the CDR3: TGTGCCAGCAGCTTGGTTAGCCTAGCGGCCTACGAGCAGTACTTC. The full variable domain, rest sourced from reference TRBV5-6 and TRBJ2-7, is DAGVTQSPTHLIKTRGQQVTLRCSPKSGHDTVSWYQQALGQGPQFIFQYYEEEERQRGNFPDRFSGHQFPNYSSELNVNALLLGDSALYLCASSLVSLAAYEQYFGPGTRLTVT.

The chain links TRBV20-1 to TRBJ1-5; 10 positions agree with TRBD1. The CDR3 sequence is 18 residues long. J was trimmed by 2 bases and V by 6 bases; bases with no gene match: 16. Germline-derived CDR1 and CDR2 are DFQATT and SNEGSKA (reference sequence). The CDR3: CSAYSRDRGRWGNQPQHF. As DNA, the CDR3 is TGCAGTGCGTACTCCCGGGACAGGGGAAGGTGGGGCAATCAGCCCCAGCATTTT.

The chain has TRBV20-1 and TRBJ2-3; 8 positions agree with TRBD1. Germline CDR1 and CDR2: DFQATT and SNEGSKA (reference sequence). CDR3 length equals 15 residues. With 3 bases clipped from V and 7 bases from J, the junction kept 12 bases outside the gene matches. The CDR3: CSASQPDRGTNTQYF. The CDR3 coding sequence is TGCAGTGCTAGTCAACCAGACAGGGGCACTAATACGCAGTATTTT.

This clonotype showed up just a few times. The genes are TRBV19 and TRBJ2-2; 7 bases line up with TRBD1. Germline trimming cut 5 bases from V and 2 bases from J; bases unmatched to any gene: 8. This CDR3 spans 16 amino acids. Germline V gene lookup returns CDR1 LNHDA and CDR2 SQIVND (reference sequence). CDR3 residues: CASSVTGQINTGELFF. As DNA, the CDR3 is TGTGCCAGTAGTGTTACGGGACAGATAAACACCGGGGAGCTGTTTTTT.

This rearrangement joins TRBV2 to TRBJ2-6; 10 nucleotides align to TRBD1. V shed 7 bases, J shed 3 bases, and the junction held 9 bases outside the gene matches. The CDR3 spans 17 residues. CDR1 SNHLY and CDR2 FYNNEI come from the germline V gene. CDR3 in DNA: TGTGCCAGCATGGGGGGGACAGGGGATTATGGGGCCAACGTCCTGACTTTC. It codes for CASMGGTGDYGANVLTF.

The chain couples TRBV7-2 to TRBJ2-3, with 10 bases lining up with TRBD2. V shed 1 base and J 0 bases; nucleotides not matched to a gene: 1. The CDR3 is 16 residues long. CDR1 SGHTA and CDR2 FQGNSA come from the germline V gene. DNA of the CDR3: TGTGCCAGCAGCTTAGGTAGCGGGGGGAGCACAGATACGCAGTATTTT. Its protein is CASSLGSGGSTDTQYF. Full variable domain (remainder filled in from reference TRBV7-2 and TRBJ2-3): GAGVSQSPSNKVTEKGKDVELRCDPISGHTALYWYRQSLGQGLEFLIYFQGNSAPDKSGLPSDRFSAERTGGSVSTLTIQRTQQEDSAVYLCASSLGSGGSTDTQYFGPGTRLTVL.

This rearrangement joins TRBV18 to TRBJ2-7; unclear D gene. This CDR3 has 13 amino acids. From germline, CDR1 is KGHSH and CDR2 LQKENI. Trimming pared 8 bases from V and 2 bases from J, leaving 13 bases between. Written as DNA, the CDR3 is TGTGCCAGCACTTCCGGTTTGACCTACGAGCAGTACTTC. Translating gives CASTSGLTYEQYF.

This chain joins TRBV2 and TRBJ1-2, with unresolved D. Germline assignment: CDR1 SNHLY and CDR2 FYNNEI. This CDR3 has 13 residues. V was pared by 4 bases and J by 8 bases, with 14 bases between. The chain's CDR3 is CASSGRGLWGYTF. The CDR3 bases are TGTGCCAGCAGTGGTCGGGGTTTATGGGGCTACACCTTC.

The chain combines TRBV10-1 with TRBJ1-1; no reliable D call. This CDR3 contains 13 residues. Trimming cost V 11 bases and J 4 bases, with 17 bases left between them. Germline CDR1 and CDR2: WNHNN and SYGVQD (reference sequence). The DNA for the CDR3 is TGCGCCTCAAGTAGGAATCTGGGCACTGAAGCTTTCTTT. Amino acids: CASSRNLGTEAFF.

The chain carries TRBV6-2 or TRBV6-3 and TRBJ2-5; weak D call: TRBD2 (6 bases). The CDR3 runs 15 residues. The V end was cut by 7 bases, the J end by 5 bases, with 20 bases between. Looked up from germline, CDR1 is MNHEY and CDR2 is SVGEGT. The CDR3 region has the DNA TGTGCCAGCACCCCTGGGAGGCTTGGCTGGGAGACCCAGTACTTC. As protein: CASTPGRLGWETQYF.

The chain joins TRBV20-1 to TRBJ2-2; TRBD2 might be the D (5 bases). The CDR3 is 13 residues long. Germline CDR1 and CDR2: DFQATT and SNEGSKA (reference sequence). The V end was cut by 8 bases, the J end by 2 bases, with 12 bases between. In DNA form, the CDR3 reads TGCAGTCGGCCTAGCCCAAACACCGGGGAGCTGTTTTTT. As protein: CSRPSPNTGELFF.

The chain carries TRBV24-1 and TRBJ2-5; D is undetermined. Germline CDR1 reads KGHDR; CDR2 reads SFDVKD. Trimming removed 5 bases from V and 4 bases from J, with 10 bases in between. The CDR3 runs to 13 residues. This chain's CDR3 is CATSVESLETQYF. The CDR3 DNA is TGTGCCACCAGTGTAGAGAGCTTAGAGACCCAGTACTTC.

The V gene is TRBV6-2 or TRBV6-3, the J gene TRBJ2-5; 8 bases map to TRBD2. V dropped 6 bases and J dropped 6; count of bases not matched to a gene: 6. The CDR3 is 13 amino acids. Germline V gene data show CDR1 as MNHEY and CDR2 as SVGEGT. The chain's CDR3 is CASRATSVQTQYF. The CDR3 DNA reads TGTGCCAGCAGAGCGACTAGCGTCCAGACCCAGTACTTC.

This chain connects TRBV7-2 to TRBJ2-2, with a tentative D call TRBD2 (5 bases). Germline V gives CDR1 SGHTA, CDR2 FQGNSA. The CDR3 consists of 15 residues. Trimming pared 1 base from V and 2 bases from J, leaving 8 bases between. DNA of the CDR3: TGTGCCAGCAGCTTAGGTCTAGCCAACACCGGGGAGCTGTTTTTT. It yields the protein CASSLGLANTGELFF.

V usage is TRBV25-1 and J usage is TRBJ2-3; tentative D call: TRBD1 (6 bases). V gave up 3 bases and J gave up 2 bases, with 12 bases separating them. The length of the CDR3 is 15 residues. Germline V CDR1 and CDR2: MGHDK, SYGVNS. The CDR3 nucleotides are TGTGCCAGCAGTGACAAGGGGGAGTCCACAGATACGCAGTATTTT. Its translation is CASSDKGESTDTQYF.

This clonotype has only a few counts. Compared with germline, one end of the junction differs, possibly owing to a read error. The chain joins TRBV10-3 to TRBJ1-2; 7 bases fit TRBD1. The CDR3 is 13 amino acids. Germline lookup yields CDR1 ENHRY and CDR2 SYGVKD. The CDR3 sequence: CAISESLGGGYTF. The CDR3 DNA reads TGTGCCATCAGTGAGTCCCTTGGAGGGGGCTATACCTTC.

The CDR3 DNA sequence: TGCAGTGCCAAGAAGGCTAGCGGGAGTCATGAGCAGTTCTTC. Amino acids: CSAKKASGSHEQFF. The chain links TRBV20-1 to TRBJ2-1, with 10 nucleotides matching TRBD2. The CDR3 has 14 amino acids. V lost 6 bases and J lost 8; bases outside the gene matches: 10. Per the germline V gene, CDR1 is DFQATT and CDR2 is SNEGSKA (reference sequence).

The chain couples TRBV5-1 to TRBJ2-5, with 8 bases fitting TRBD1. Losses at the gene ends were 3 bases for V and 1 base for J; bases not matched to a gene: 5. The CDR3 runs 15 residues. Germline CDR1 and CDR2: SGHRS and YFSETQ. CDR3 nucleotides: TGCGCCAGCAGCTGGGGGACAGGCAGCCAAGAGACCCAGTACTTC. This sequence encodes CASSWGTGSQETQYF.

This clonotype was found once. This rearrangement joins TRBV28 to TRBJ1-1, with a weak D call TRBD1 (6 bases). This CDR3 is 12 amino acids long. From germline, CDR1 is MDHEN and CDR2 SYDVKM. Trimming left V 6 bases short and J 5 bases short, with 10 bases between. The CDR3 coding sequence is TGTGCCAGCAGATACAGGGAGACTGAAGCTTTCTTT. Translating it yields CASRYRETEAFF.

V is TRBV5-5 and J is TRBJ1-2; no reliable D call. In germline, CDR1 is SGHKS, CDR2 YYEKEE (reference sequence). The CDR3 consists of 13 residues. The V end lost 4 bases, the J end lost 0 bases, and 7 bases lay between the germline ends. The CDR3 bases are TGTGCCAGCAGCCCTTTAGCTAACTATGGCTACACCTTC. Residues: CASSPLANYGYTF. Based on the CDR3 plus reference TRBV5-5 and TRBJ1-2, the full variable domain is DAGVTQSPTHLIKTRGQQVTLRCSPISGHKSVSWYQQVLGQGPQFIFQYYEKEERGRGNFPDRFSARQFPNYSSELNVNALLLGDSALYLCASSPLANYGYTFGSGTRLTVV.

This clonotype has a handful of counts. V is TRBV23-1 and J is TRBJ1-5; TRBD1 agrees at 10 bases. TRBV23-1 is labeled an ORF, and its function is uncertain. V gave up 7 bases and J gave up 3 bases; unmatched junction bases: 9. CDR3 length equals 16 residues. Written as DNA, the CDR3 is TGCGCCAGCACCCCTAGGGGGACAGGGGACAATCAGCCCCAGCATTTT. It encodes CASTPRGTGDNQPQHF.